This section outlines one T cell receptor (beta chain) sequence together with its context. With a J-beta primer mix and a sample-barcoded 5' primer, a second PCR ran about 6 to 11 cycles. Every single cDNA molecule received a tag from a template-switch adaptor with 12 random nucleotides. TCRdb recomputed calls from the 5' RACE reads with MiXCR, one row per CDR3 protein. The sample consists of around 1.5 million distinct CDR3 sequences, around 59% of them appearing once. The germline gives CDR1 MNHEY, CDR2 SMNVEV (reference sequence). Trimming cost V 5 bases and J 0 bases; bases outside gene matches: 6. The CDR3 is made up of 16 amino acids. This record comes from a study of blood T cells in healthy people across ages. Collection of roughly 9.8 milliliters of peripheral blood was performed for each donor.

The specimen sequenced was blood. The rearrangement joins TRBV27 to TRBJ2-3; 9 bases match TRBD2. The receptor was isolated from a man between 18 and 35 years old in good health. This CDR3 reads CASSPIAGVSTDTQYF. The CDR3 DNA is TGTGCCAGCAGTCCGATAGCGGGGGTCAGCACAGATACGCAGTATTTT.